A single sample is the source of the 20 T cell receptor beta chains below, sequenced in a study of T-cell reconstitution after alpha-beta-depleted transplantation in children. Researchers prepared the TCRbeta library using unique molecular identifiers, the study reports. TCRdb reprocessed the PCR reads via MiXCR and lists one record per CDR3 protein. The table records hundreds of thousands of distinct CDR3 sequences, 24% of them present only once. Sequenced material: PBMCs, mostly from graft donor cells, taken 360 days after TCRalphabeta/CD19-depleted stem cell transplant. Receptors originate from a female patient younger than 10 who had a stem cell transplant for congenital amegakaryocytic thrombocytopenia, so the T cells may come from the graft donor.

The CDR3 loop is CASSPKAGGSRNEQFF. Written as DNA, the CDR3 is TGTGCCAGCAGCCCGAAGGCCGGAGGGTCCAGAAATGAGCAGTTCTTC. The rearrangement joins TRBV7-3 to TRBJ2-1; TRBD2 might be the D (6 bases). The germline V and J ends were trimmed by 5 bases and 7 bases, with 21 bases remaining between them. The CDR3 runs to 16 residues. Germline-derived CDR1 and CDR2 are SGHTA and FQGTGA.

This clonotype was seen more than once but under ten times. CDR3 protein: CASSGEAYYYEQYF. The CDR3 coding sequence is TGTGCCAGCAGCGGGGAGGCTTATTACTACGAGCAGTACTTC. The chain has TRBV6-2 or TRBV6-3 and TRBJ2-7, with D tentatively TRBD2 (6 bases). Germline CDR1 MNHEY, CDR2 SVGEGT. V was cut by 6 bases and J by 3 bases, with 15 bases left in between. The CDR3 sequence is 14 residues long.

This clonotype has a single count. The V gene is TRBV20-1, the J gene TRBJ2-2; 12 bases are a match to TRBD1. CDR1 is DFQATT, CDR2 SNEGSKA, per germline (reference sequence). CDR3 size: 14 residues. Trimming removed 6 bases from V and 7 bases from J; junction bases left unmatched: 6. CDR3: CSARDRGLVGELFF. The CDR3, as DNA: TGCAGTGCCAGGGACAGGGGGCTTGTCGGGGAGCTGTTTTTT.

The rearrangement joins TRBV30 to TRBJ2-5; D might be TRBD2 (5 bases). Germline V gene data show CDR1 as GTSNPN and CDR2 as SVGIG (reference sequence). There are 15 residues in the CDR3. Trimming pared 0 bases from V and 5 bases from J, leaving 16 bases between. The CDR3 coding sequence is TGTGCCTGGAGTGTACTAGGCGGGCCCGGGGAGACCCAGTACTTC. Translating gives CAWSVLGGPGETQYF.

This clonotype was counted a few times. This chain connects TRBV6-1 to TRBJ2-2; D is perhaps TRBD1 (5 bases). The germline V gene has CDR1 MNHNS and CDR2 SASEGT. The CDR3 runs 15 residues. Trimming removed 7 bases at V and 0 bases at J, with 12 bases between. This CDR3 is CASKSYRPNTGELFF. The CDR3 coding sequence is TGTGCCAGCAAAAGTTACAGGCCGAACACCGGGGAGCTGTTTTTT.

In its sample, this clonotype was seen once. The CDR3 loop is CASSGGLFTGELFF. The CDR3 bases are TGTGCCAGCAGTGGGGGACTATTCACCGGGGAGCTGTTTTTT. The chain joins TRBV25-1 to TRBJ2-2; 7 positions match TRBD2. V trimming: 4 bases; J trimming: 4 bases; junction bases outside the gene matches: 3. The V gene's germline CDR1 is MGHDK and CDR2 SYGVNS. This CDR3 spans 14 amino acids.

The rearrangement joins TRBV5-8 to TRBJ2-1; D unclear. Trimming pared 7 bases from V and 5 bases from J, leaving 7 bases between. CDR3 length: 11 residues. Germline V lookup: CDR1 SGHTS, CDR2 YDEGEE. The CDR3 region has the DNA TGTGCCAGCCGTCTAGACAATGAGCAGTTCTTC. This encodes CASRLDNEQFF.

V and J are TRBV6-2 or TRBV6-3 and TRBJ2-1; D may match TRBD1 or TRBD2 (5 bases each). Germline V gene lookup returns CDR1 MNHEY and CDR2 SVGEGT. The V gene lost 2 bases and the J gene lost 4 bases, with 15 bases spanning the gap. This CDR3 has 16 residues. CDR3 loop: CASSYRGGLTYNEQFF. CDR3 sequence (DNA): TGTGCCAGCAGTTACCGGGGCGGGCTCACGTACAATGAGCAGTTCTTC.

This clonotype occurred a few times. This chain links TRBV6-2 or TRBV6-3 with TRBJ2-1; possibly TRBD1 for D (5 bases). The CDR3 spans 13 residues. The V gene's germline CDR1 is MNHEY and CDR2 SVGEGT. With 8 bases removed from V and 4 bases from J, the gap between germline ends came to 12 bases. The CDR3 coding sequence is TGTGCCAGCCAAAAAGGGGTATACAATGAGCAGTTCTTC. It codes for CASQKGVYNEQFF.

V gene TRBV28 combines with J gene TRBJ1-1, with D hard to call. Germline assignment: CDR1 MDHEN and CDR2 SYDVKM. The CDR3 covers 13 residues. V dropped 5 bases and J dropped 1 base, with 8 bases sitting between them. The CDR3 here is CASSGRTNTEAFF. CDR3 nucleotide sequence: TGTGCCAGCAGTGGGCGGACGAACACTGAAGCTTTCTTT. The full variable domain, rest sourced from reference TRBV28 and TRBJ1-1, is DVKVTQSSRYLVKRTGEKVFLECVQDMDHENMFWYRQDPGLGLRLIYFSYDVKMKEKGDIPEGYSVSREKKERFSLILESASTNQTSMYLCASSGRTNTEAFFGQGTRLTVV.

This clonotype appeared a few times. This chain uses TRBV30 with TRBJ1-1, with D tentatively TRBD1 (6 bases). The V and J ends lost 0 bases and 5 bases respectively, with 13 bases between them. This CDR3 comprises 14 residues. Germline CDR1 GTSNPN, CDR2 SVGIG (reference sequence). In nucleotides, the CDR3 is TGTGCCTGGAGTGTACTTGTGGGGGCAACTGAAGCTTTCTTT. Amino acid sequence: CAWSVLVGATEAFF.

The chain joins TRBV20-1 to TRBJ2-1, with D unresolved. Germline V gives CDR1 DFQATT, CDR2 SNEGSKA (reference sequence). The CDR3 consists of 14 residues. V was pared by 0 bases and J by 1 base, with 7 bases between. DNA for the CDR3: TGCAGTGCTAGAGATCTGTGGTCCTACAATGAGCAGTTCTTC. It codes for CSARDLWSYNEQFF.

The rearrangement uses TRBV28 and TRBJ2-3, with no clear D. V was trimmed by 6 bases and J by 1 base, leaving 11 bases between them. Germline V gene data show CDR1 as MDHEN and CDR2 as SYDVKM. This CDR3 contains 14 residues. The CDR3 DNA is TGTGCCAGCAGAACAGCGTACGGCACAGATACGCAGTATTTT. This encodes CASRTAYGTDTQYF.

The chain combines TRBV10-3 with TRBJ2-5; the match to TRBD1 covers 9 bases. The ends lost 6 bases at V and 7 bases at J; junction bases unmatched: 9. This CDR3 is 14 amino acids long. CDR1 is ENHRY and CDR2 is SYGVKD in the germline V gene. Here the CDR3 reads CAIRTTGGSGTQYF. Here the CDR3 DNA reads TGTGCCATCAGGACGACAGGGGGATCGGGGACCCAGTACTTC.

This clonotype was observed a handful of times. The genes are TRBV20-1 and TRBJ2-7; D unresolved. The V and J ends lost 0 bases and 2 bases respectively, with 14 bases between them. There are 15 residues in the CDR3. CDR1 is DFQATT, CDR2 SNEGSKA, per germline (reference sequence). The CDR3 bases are TGCAGTGCTAGAGATAGGTCCCTGCCAGCCTACGAGCAGTACTTC. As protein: CSARDRSLPAYEQYF.

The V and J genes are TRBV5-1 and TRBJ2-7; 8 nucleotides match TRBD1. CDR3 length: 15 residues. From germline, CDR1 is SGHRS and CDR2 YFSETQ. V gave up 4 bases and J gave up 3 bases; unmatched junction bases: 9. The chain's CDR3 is CASSKTGDVYYEQYF. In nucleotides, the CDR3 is TGCGCCAGCAGCAAGACAGGGGACGTATACTACGAGCAGTACTTC.

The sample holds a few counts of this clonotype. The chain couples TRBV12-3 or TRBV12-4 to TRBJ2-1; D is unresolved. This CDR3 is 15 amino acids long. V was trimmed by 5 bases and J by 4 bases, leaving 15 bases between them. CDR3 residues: CASSAARIQYNEQFF. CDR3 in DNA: TGTGCCAGCAGTGCGGCTCGGATCCAATACAATGAGCAGTTCTTC.

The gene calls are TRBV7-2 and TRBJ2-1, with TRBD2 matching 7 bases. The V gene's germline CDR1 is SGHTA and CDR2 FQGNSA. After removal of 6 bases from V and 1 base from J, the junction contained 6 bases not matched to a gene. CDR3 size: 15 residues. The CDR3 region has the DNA TGTGCCAGCAGGCGAACTAGCGAATCCTACAATGAGCAGTTCTTC. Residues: CASRRTSESYNEQFF.

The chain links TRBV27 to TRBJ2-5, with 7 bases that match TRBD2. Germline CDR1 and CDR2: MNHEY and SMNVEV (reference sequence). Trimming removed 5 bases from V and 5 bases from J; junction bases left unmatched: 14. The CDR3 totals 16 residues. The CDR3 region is CASSLGTTFGEETQYF. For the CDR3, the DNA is TGTGCCAGCAGTCTCGGGACTACCTTTGGAGAGGAGACCCAGTACTTC.

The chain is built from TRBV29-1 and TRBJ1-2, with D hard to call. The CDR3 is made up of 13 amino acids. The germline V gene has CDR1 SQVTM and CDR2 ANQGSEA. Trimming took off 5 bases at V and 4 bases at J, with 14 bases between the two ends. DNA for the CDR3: TGCAGCGTTCAAGTCCCTTCAACCTATGGCTACACCTTC. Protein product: CSVQVPSTYGYTF.